This passage covers 27 T cell receptor beta chains from one sample sequenced in a study of cytomegalovirus exposure and HLA in healthy donors listed by TCRdb under 2017. Receptor amplification or capture employed the immunoSEQ multiplex PCR assay. For the multiplex PCR, a mixture combining 60 forward primers for TCR Vbeta segments and 13 reverse primers for TCR Jbeta segments was used. TCRdb holds this immuneACCESS table with in-frame rearrangements only. Some clones are missing; in checked studies, unresolved V genes explain under half, and the rest has no known cause. The sample table records about 130,000 clones; around nine tenths of these occur just once. The ten top clones hold 5.2% of the sample. The sequenced sample was PBMCs. The receptors stem from a woman in her 30s in good health and CMV-seronegative.

The chain links TRBV7-2 to TRBJ2-3, with 8 positions matching TRBD2. The V segment lost 3 bases and the J segment 7 bases; nucleotides outside the gene matches: 6. This CDR3 is built from 14 residues. Germline lookup yields CDR1 SGHTA and CDR2 FQGNSA. CDR3 sequence (DNA): TGTGCCAGCAGCTTTTCAGCGGGAGTAAATACGCAGTATTTT. Translating it yields CASSFSAGVNTQYF.

The V and J genes are TRBV9 and TRBJ2-5; D not certain. The DNA matches TRBJ2-7 better at its end, which makes the J call doubtful. This CDR3 comprises 13 residues. Germline-derived CDR1 and CDR2 are SGDLS and YYNGEE. The CDR3 region is CASSVDPGYEQYF. The CDR3 DNA reads as TGTGCCAGCAGCGTAGATCCCGGGTACGAGCAGTACTTC.

This chain connects TRBV5-4 to TRBJ1-1, with D uncertain. The ends were cut back, 0 bases at V and 5 bases at J, with 11 bases in the middle. The germline gives CDR1 SGHNT, CDR2 YYREEE (reference sequence). This CDR3 region has 14 residues. The CDR3 sequence: CASSLDGRTTEAFF. The CDR3 DNA reads TGTGCCAGCAGCTTGGATGGCCGAACGACTGAAGCTTTCTTT.

J is TRBJ1-2 and V is TRBV9; 7 nucleotides agree with TRBD1. CDR3 length: 14 residues. CDR1 and CDR2 from the germline V gene are SGDLS and YYNGEE. Trimming at V came to 0 bases and at J to 4 bases, leaving 3 bases not matched to a gene. The CDR3 is CASSVARTGYGYTF. CDR3 DNA sequence: TGTGCCAGCAGCGTAGCCAGGACAGGCTATGGCTACACCTTC.

The V call is TRBV14, the J call TRBJ1-2, with 8 bases matching TRBD1. The CDR3 is 13 amino acids. V lost 5 bases, J lost 4 bases, and 3 bases stayed unmatched. The germline CDR1 and CDR2 sequences are SGHDN and FVKESK. For the CDR3, the DNA is TGTGCCAGCAGCACAACAGGGGGCTATGGCTACACCTTC. This translates into CASSTTGGYGYTF.

The V and J genes are TRBV18 and TRBJ2-3; 14 nucleotides agree with TRBD2. V dropped 0 bases and J dropped 4; count of bases not matched to a gene: 6. The CDR3 is made up of 18 amino acids. The V gene's germline CDR1 is KGHSH and CDR2 LQKENI. The CDR3 protein is CASSPPLGTSGRADTQYF. The CDR3 DNA sequence: TGTGCCAGCTCACCACCTCTCGGGACTAGCGGGAGAGCAGATACGCAGTATTTT.

The chain links TRBV27 to TRBJ2-1; possibly TRBD2 for D (5 bases). This CDR3 region has 16 residues. V shed 5 bases and J shed 3 bases, with 17 bases lying between them. Germline CDR1 is MNHEY and CDR2 is SMNVEV (reference sequence). The CDR3 reads CASSLTSGLVYNEQFF. In DNA, the CDR3 is TGTGCCAGCAGTCTCACAAGCGGACTGGTCTACAATGAGCAGTTCTTC.

This CDR3 reads CASSLAEDNYGYTF. The CDR3 coding sequence is TGTGCCAGCAGCTTAGCCGAGGATAACTATGGCTACACCTTC. The chain combines TRBV11-2 with TRBJ1-2, with D hard to call. Germline V gene data show CDR1 as SGHAT and CDR2 as FQNNGV. V was cut by 1 base and J by 1 base, with 7 bases left in between. CDR3 length: 14 amino acids. Together with reference TRBV11-2 and TRBJ1-2, the CDR3 gives the full variable domain: EAGVAQSPRYKIIEKRQSVAFWCNPISGHATLYWYQQILGQGPKLLIQFQNNGVVDDSQLPKDRFSAERLKGVDSTLKIQPAKLEDSAVYLCASSLAEDNYGYTFGSGTRLTVV.

This chain connects TRBV11-1 to TRBJ2-5; 12 nucleotides agree with TRBD2. With V trimmed by 5 bases and J by 3 bases, 7 bases remained unmatched. Germline V gene sequence: CDR1 SGHAT, CDR2 FQDESV (reference sequence). The CDR3 spans 16 residues. CDR3 in amino acids: CASSTRTSGVEETQYF. The CDR3, as DNA: TGTGCCAGCAGCACCCGGACTAGCGGGGTAGAAGAGACCCAGTACTTC.

V usage is TRBV6-5 and J usage is TRBJ1-6; 12 bases fit TRBD1. J gave up 8 bases and V 5 bases, and 4 bases lay outside the gene matches. Germline loops: CDR1 MNHEY, CDR2 SVGAGI. This CDR3 contains 15 residues. The CDR3 spells CASSGGTGGDSPLHF. The CDR3 DNA follows: TGTGCCAGCAGTGGGGGGACAGGGGGCGATTCACCCCTCCACTTT.

The chain joins TRBV7-9 to TRBJ2-7, with 12 positions matching TRBD2. CDR1 is SEHNR, CDR2 FQNEAQ, per germline (reference sequence). The V segment lost 3 bases and the J segment 1 base; nucleotides outside the gene matches: 4. The CDR3 runs to 16 residues. CDR3 sequence reads: CASSFPTSGGSYEQYF. In DNA form, the CDR3 reads TGTGCCAGCAGCTTCCCAACTAGCGGGGGGTCCTACGAGCAGTACTTC.

The chain couples TRBV28 to TRBJ2-7, with a weak D call TRBD2 (6 bases). Germline CDR1 is MDHEN and CDR2 is SYDVKM. Trimming shortened V by 7 bases and J by 0 bases, and 10 bases separated the two germline ends. This CDR3 has 13 residues. The CDR3 DNA sequence: TGTGCCAGCACGTCTAGCGTCTCCTACGAGCAGTACTTC. As protein: CASTSSVSYEQYF.

This chain links TRBV19 with TRBJ1-1, with D unclear. The CDR3 extends over 15 amino acids. CDR1 LNHDA and CDR2 SQIVND come from the germline V gene (reference sequence). V shed 5 bases and J shed 5 bases, with 18 bases lying between them. CDR3 sequence: CASSRGGGSRTEAFF. In DNA, the CDR3 is TGTGCCAGTAGTCGCGGCGGAGGTTCCAGGACTGAAGCTTTCTTT.

The V call is TRBV5-4, the J call TRBJ2-2, with 7 bases identical to TRBD2. V lost 5 bases and J lost 10; bases outside the gene matches: 5. Germline loops: CDR1 SGHNT, CDR2 YYREEE (reference sequence). The CDR3 is 12 residues long. The CDR3 protein is CASSWAGEELFF. CDR3 DNA: TGTGCCAGCAGTTGGGCGGGGGAGGAGCTGTTTTTT.

The table lists this clone with a count of one. This chain connects TRBV7-2 to TRBJ2-3, with 8 nucleotides matching TRBD2. Trimming at V came to 5 bases and at J to 0 bases, leaving 13 bases not matched to a gene. The CDR3 is 18 amino acids. Germline CDR1 is SGHTA and CDR2 is FQGNSA. The CDR3 nucleotides read TGTGCCAGCAGCCCCCTCGGCGGGGCGGGGGGAAGCACAGATACGCAGTATTTT. Protein product: CASSPLGGAGGSTDTQYF.

The chain carries TRBV5-8 and TRBJ2-7; 11 bases map to TRBD2. The length of the CDR3 is 14 residues. J was trimmed by 1 base and V by 4 bases; bases with no gene match: 1. Germline V gene lookup returns CDR1 SGHTS and CDR2 YDEGEE. The CDR3 DNA follows: TGTGCCAGCAGCCTAGCGGGGGGTTCCTACGAGCAGTACTTC. Encoded protein: CASSLAGGSYEQYF.

The rearrangement joins TRBV15 to TRBJ2-1, with 8 bases lining up with TRBD1. Germline values: CDR1 LNHNV, CDR2 YYDKDF (reference sequence). Trimming removed 0 bases from V and 9 bases from J; junction bases left unmatched: 10. The CDR3 totals 16 residues. CDR3 DNA sequence: TGTGCCACCAGCAGAGATGTCGGACAGGGACTGGGTGAGCAGTTCTTC. It codes for CATSRDVGQGLGEQFF.

The table lists this clone with a count of one. This chain uses TRBV2 with TRBJ2-1, with 10 nucleotides matching TRBD2. Germline CDR1 and CDR2: SNHLY and FYNNEI. The J segment lost 2 bases and the V segment lost 6 bases, leaving 4 bases of the junction unmatched. The CDR3 contains 15 residues. The CDR3, as DNA: TGTGCCAGCAGAGTAACTAGCGGGGCCTACAATGAGCAGTTCTTC. Its protein product is CASRVTSGAYNEQFF.

The V and J genes are TRBV7-9 and TRBJ2-5; D uncertain. The DNA end is more similar to TRBJ2-7, so the J call may be wrong. CDR1 and CDR2 (germline): SEHNR, FQNEAQ (reference sequence). The CDR3 is made up of 13 amino acids. In DNA form, the CDR3 reads TGTGCCAGCAGCTTAGGGTACTCCTACGAGCAGTACTTC. Translation: CASSLGYSYEQYF.

The V call is TRBV16, the J call TRBJ2-4; TRBD1 is a possible D gene (7 bases). V lost 0 bases and J lost 6, with 15 bases in between. The CDR3 totals 16 residues. Germline V gene data show CDR1 as KGHSY and CDR2 as FQNENV. CDR3 protein: CASSQSGQLGGNIQYF. In DNA, the CDR3 is TGTGCCAGCAGCCAATCGGGACAGTTGGGGGGAAACATTCAGTACTTC.

The gene calls are TRBV7-9 and TRBJ1-2; the D is unclear. V was cut by 4 bases and J by 1 base, with 7 bases left in between. The CDR3 sequence is 13 residues long. Germline V lookup: CDR1 SEHNR, CDR2 FQNEAQ (reference sequence). This chain's CDR3 is CASSSTVNYGYTF. For the CDR3, the DNA is TGTGCCAGCAGCTCAACAGTTAACTATGGCTACACCTTC.

This rearrangement joins TRBV20-1 to TRBJ2-1; 7 nucleotides agree with TRBD1. J was trimmed by 7 bases and V by 6 bases; bases with no gene match: 3. The germline gives CDR1 DFQATT, CDR2 SNEGSKA (reference sequence). This CDR3 region has 11 residues. In nucleotides, the CDR3 is TGCAGTGCGGCCAGGGGGAATGAGCAGTTCTTC. Protein sequence: CSAARGNEQFF.

Details on this clone: One junction end does not reproduce the germline sequence, and a read error may be involved. The chain carries TRBV2 and TRBJ2-7; D might be TRBD1 (5 bases). In germline, CDR1 is SNHLY, CDR2 FYNNEI. This CDR3 has 12 residues. The CDR3 DNA follows: TGTGCCAGCAGCGAACCGGGCAGGGTAATGCCTTTC. Translated, it gives CASSEPGRVMPF. Based on the CDR3 plus reference TRBV2 and TRBJ2-7, the full variable domain is EPEVTQTPSHQVTQMGQEVILRCVPISNHLYFYWYRQILGQKVEFLVSFYNNEISEKSEIFDDQFSVERPDGSNFTLKIRSTKLEDSAMYFCASSEPGRVMPFGPGTRLTVT.

V is TRBV4-1 and J is TRBJ2-5; 9 bases line up with TRBD2. Trimming removed 4 bases from V and 1 base from J; junction bases left unmatched: 7. There are 16 residues in the CDR3. Per the germline V gene, CDR1 is MGHRA and CDR2 is YSYEKL. The CDR3 nucleotides are TGCGCCAGCAGCCTCGCTAGCGGGATAATCCAAGAGACCCAGTACTTC. Amino acid sequence: CASSLASGIIQETQYF.

The rearrangement uses TRBV5-1 and TRBJ2-2, with 7 bases aligning to TRBD2. The CDR3 covers 16 residues. From germline, CDR1 is SGHRS and CDR2 YFSETQ. V trimming: 6 bases; J trimming: 0 bases; junction bases outside the gene matches: 8. CDR3 sequence (DNA): TGCGCCAGCACCCGGGGAGGGGCAGCGAACACCGGGGAGCTGTTTTTT. As protein: CASTRGGAANTGELFF.

The V gene is TRBV5-1, the J gene TRBJ2-3; D may be TRBD2 (5 bases). This CDR3 contains 13 residues. V lost 3 bases to trimming and J lost 2 bases, with 7 bases between them. From germline, CDR1 is SGHRS and CDR2 YFSETQ. Here the CDR3 reads CASSYGLTDTQYF. The CDR3 nucleotides are TGCGCCAGCAGCTACGGACTCACAGATACGCAGTATTTT.

The V and J genes are TRBV7-2 and TRBJ1-3, with D tentatively TRBD1 (6 bases). The germline V gene has CDR1 SGHTA and CDR2 FQGNSA. The CDR3 is 15 amino acids. Deletions cut 7 bases from V and 0 bases from J, with 13 bases between. The CDR3 DNA reads as TGTGCCAGCACCACAGACAGGACCTCTGGAAACACCATATATTTT. The encoded protein is CASTTDRTSGNTIYF. The variable domain in full, completed from reference TRBV7-2 and TRBJ1-3, reads GAGVSQSPSNKVTEKGKDVELRCDPISGHTALYWYRQSLGQGLEFLIYFQGNSAPDKSGLPSDRFSAERTGGSVSTLTIQRTQQEDSAVYLCASTTDRTSGNTIYFGEGSWLTVV.